The 26 T cell receptor beta chains presented below share a single source sample, sequenced in a study of shared T cell receptors in the human thymus. Here immunoSEQ multiplex PCR was the method, and the copy in TCRdb shows in-frame clones only, minus some. This sample has hundreds of thousands of clones, with around nine tenths found just once. This same sample was also taken into another study, of human thymus T cells.

Sample: thymocytes. These receptors all come from a boy in the first two years of life with a congenital heart defect.

The chain links TRBV10-3 to TRBJ2-3; TRBD2 matches 9 bases. With V trimmed by 0 bases and J by 6 bases, 7 bases remained unmatched. The CDR3 consists of 16 residues. Germline-derived CDR1 and CDR2 are ENHRY and SYGVKD. The CDR3 DNA is TGTGCCATCAGTGAGTCGCCTAGCGGGATGGACGATACGCAGTATTTT. The encoded protein is CAISESPSGMDDTQYF.

The chain couples TRBV7-2 to TRBJ1-5; D remains unclear. This CDR3 spans 16 amino acids. Germline V CDR1 and CDR2: SGHTA, FQGNSA. The ends were cut back, 5 bases at V and 2 bases at J, with 16 bases in the middle. CDR3 DNA sequence: TGTGCCAGCAGCCCTAGCAGCCTGGACGGCAATCAGCCCCAGCATTTT. Translation: CASSPSSLDGNQPQHF. The whole variable domain, remainder taken from reference TRBV7-2 and TRBJ1-5, is GAGVSQSPSNKVTEKGKDVELRCDPISGHTALYWYRQSLGQGLEFLIYFQGNSAPDKSGLPSDRFSAERTGGSVSTLTIQRTQQEDSAVYLCASSPSSLDGNQPQHFGDGTRLSIL.

The chain links TRBV4-2 to TRBJ2-7; TRBD2 matches at 11 bases. CDR3 size: 16 residues. Germline assignment: CDR1 LGHNA and CDR2 YNFKEQ. With V trimmed by 4 bases and J by 3 bases, 8 bases remained unmatched. The CDR3 loop reads CASSRSGTSGFYEQYF. CDR3 sequence (DNA): TGTGCCAGCAGCCGTTCCGGGACTAGCGGTTTCTACGAGCAGTACTTC.

The rearrangement links TRBV25-1 to TRBJ1-1; D is ambiguous. The CDR3 loop spans 13 amino acids. In germline, CDR1 is MGHDK, CDR2 SYGVNS. Deletions cut 6 bases from V and 3 bases from J, with 11 bases between. CDR3 sequence: CASRDPGDTEAFF. The CDR3 nucleotides are TGTGCCAGCAGAGACCCCGGAGACACTGAAGCTTTCTTT.

This chain uses TRBV10-2 with TRBJ1-4; D is uncertain. Germline values: CDR1 WSHSY, CDR2 SAAADI. V shed 3 bases and J shed 1 base, with 3 bases lying between them. This CDR3 is 13 amino acids long. CDR3 in amino acids: CASSDGTNEKLFF. The DNA of the CDR3 is TGCGCCAGCAGTGACGGAACTAATGAAAAACTGTTTTTT.

The genes are TRBV25-1 and TRBJ2-5; 12 nucleotides match TRBD1. Germline trimming cut 5 bases from V and 4 bases from J; bases unmatched to any gene: 5. Per the germline V gene, CDR1 is MGHDK and CDR2 is SYGVNS. CDR3 length equals 15 residues. The DNA for the CDR3 is TGTGCCAGCAGTAGGGACAGGGGGCGGGGAGAGACCCAGTACTTC. This encodes CASSRDRGRGETQYF. The full variable domain, with the rest looked up from reference TRBV25-1 and TRBJ2-5, is EADIYQTPRYLVIGTGKKITLECSQTMGHDKMYWYQQDPGMELHLIHYSYGVNSTEKGDLSSESTVSRIRTEHFPLTLESARPSHTSQYLCASSRDRGRGETQYFGPGTRLLVL.

The genes are TRBV6-5 and TRBJ2-7, with TRBD1 identical over 8 bases. This CDR3 has 16 amino acids. The V and J ends lost 0 bases and 2 bases, in that order; junction bases with no gene match: 6. CDR1 is MNHEY and CDR2 is SVGAGI in the germline V gene. The CDR3 loop reads CASSYSGTGDAYEQYF. The CDR3 coding sequence is TGTGCCAGCAGTTACTCGGGGACAGGAGATGCCTACGAGCAGTACTTC.

This clone has only one observation. The chain links TRBV11-3 to TRBJ2-7; a weak D match, TRBD1 (6 bases). V lost 5 bases, J lost 0 bases, and 11 bases lay in between. The CDR3 runs to 14 residues. CDR1 is SGHNT and CDR2 is YENEEA in the germline V gene. Here the CDR3 DNA reads TGTGCCAGCAGCGAACCGGGACACTCCTACGAGCAGTACTTC. It specifies CASSEPGHSYEQYF.

The chain couples TRBV10-2 to TRBJ2-7; D perhaps matches TRBD1 (6 bases). Trimming removed 7 bases at V and 2 bases at J, with 15 bases between. CDR3 length: 14 residues. Germline loops: CDR1 WSHSY, CDR2 SAAADI. CDR3 sequence: CASNPGRGAYEQYF. The DNA for the CDR3 is TGCGCCAGCAACCCGGGCAGGGGCGCCTACGAGCAGTACTTC.

This sequence joins TRBV2 and TRBJ1-1; TRBD1 matches 8 bases. Germline V gene data show CDR1 as SNHLY and CDR2 as FYNNEI. There are 15 residues in the CDR3. J was trimmed by 4 bases and V by 5 bases; bases with no gene match: 9. The CDR3 reads CASSSPGGAGTEAFF. As DNA, the CDR3 is TGTGCCAGCAGTTCGCCAGGGGGCGCGGGCACTGAAGCTTTCTTT.

The chain employs TRBV5-5 and TRBJ2-7, with TRBD1 matching over 7 bases. After removal of 4 bases from V and 0 bases from J, the junction contained 13 bases not matched to a gene. Germline-derived CDR1 and CDR2 are SGHKS and YYEKEE (reference sequence). The CDR3 is 17 amino acids. CDR3 nucleotides: TGTGCCAGCAGCCTCAACAGGGGACGACCCAACTCCTACGAGCAGTACTTC. Encoded protein: CASSLNRGRPNSYEQYF.

The chain is built from TRBV5-6 and TRBJ2-7; 13 bases align to TRBD2. V shed 2 bases, J shed 3 bases, and the junction held 5 bases outside the gene matches. Germline V gene sequence: CDR1 SGHDT, CDR2 YYEEEE. There are 16 residues in the CDR3. The CDR3 DNA reads TGTGCCAGCAGCTTAGGGCGGACTAGCGGGAGCTACGAGCAGTACTTC. It translates to CASSLGRTSGSYEQYF.

The chain has TRBV5-4 and TRBJ2-1; D remains ambiguous. V was cut by 1 base and J by 5 bases, with 10 bases left in between. CDR3 length: 14 residues. CDR1 is SGHNT and CDR2 is YYREEE in the germline V gene (reference sequence). CDR3 residues: CASSLFSAHNEQFF. CDR3 DNA: TGTGCCAGCAGCTTGTTCAGCGCCCACAATGAGCAGTTCTTC.

The chain employs TRBV20-1 and TRBJ1-4; D call uncertain. The CDR3 has 11 amino acids. V shed 1 base and J shed 8 bases, with 5 bases lying between them. The germline CDR1 and CDR2 sequences are DFQATT and SNEGSKA (reference sequence). The CDR3 sequence is CSARAGEKLFF. CDR3 nucleotide sequence: TGCAGTGCTAGAGCCGGGGAAAAACTGTTTTTT.

The chain recombines TRBV19 with TRBJ1-6; D is possibly TRBD1 (6 bases). Germline CDR1 LNHDA, CDR2 SQIVND (reference sequence). Trimming removed 4 bases from V and 4 bases from J, with 17 bases in between. CDR3 length: 17 amino acids. As DNA, the CDR3 is TGTGCCAGTAGTACTCGGGACACTGTGGGGTATAATTCACCCCTCCACTTT. This sequence encodes CASSTRDTVGYNSPLHF.

The rearrangement links TRBV11-3 to TRBJ2-1; tentatively, D is TRBD1 (5 bases). CDR1 is SGHNT, CDR2 YENEEA, per germline. The CDR3 is made up of 12 amino acids. Trimming removed 5 bases at V and 9 bases at J, with 11 bases between. The CDR3 DNA is TGTGCCAGCAGCAATAAGGGGATTGAGCAGTTCTTC. It specifies CASSNKGIEQFF.

The chain employs TRBV5-4 and TRBJ2-5; D possibly corresponds to TRBD1 (6 bases). The V end lost 4 bases, the J end lost 4 bases, and 17 bases lay between the germline ends. Looked up from germline, CDR1 is SGHNT and CDR2 is YYREEE (reference sequence). This CDR3 has 15 residues. The CDR3 DNA sequence: TGTGCCAGCAGCATACGACAGGTCGGCGGAGAGACCCAGTACTTC. Residues: CASSIRQVGGETQYF.

This chain uses TRBV18 with TRBJ1-2; 10 nucleotides agree with TRBD1. There are 15 residues in the CDR3. Germline V gives CDR1 KGHSH, CDR2 LQKENI. The V gene end was trimmed by 4 bases and the J gene end by 10 bases; junction bases not matched to a gene: 12. The CDR3 region has the DNA TGTGCCAGCTCACTGGAATCCGGACAGGGGGAGAACTACACCTTC. Residues: CASSLESGQGENYTF.

The J gene is TRBJ2-1, the V gene TRBV7-4; the D gene is possibly TRBD2 (6 bases). Germline V lookup: CDR1 SGHVT, CDR2 SQSDAQ. This CDR3 is built from 15 residues. V lost 4 bases to trimming and J lost 4 bases, with 14 bases between them. The CDR3 DNA reads as TGTGCCAGCAGCTCTACCGCCGGGACTTACAATGAGCAGTTCTTC. This encodes CASSSTAGTYNEQFF.

The chain combines TRBV30 with TRBJ2-3; 9 bases align to TRBD2. V was pared by 1 base and J by 3 bases, with 17 bases of the junction left unmatched. This CDR3 region has 19 residues. The germline CDR1 and CDR2 sequences are GTSNPN and SVGIG (reference sequence). As DNA, the CDR3 is TGTGCCTGGAGTGGAGTGACCCCCCTGGCGGGAGGGCCGACAGATACGCAGTATTTT. Its translation is CAWSGVTPLAGGPTDTQYF.

The count of this clone is one. This rearrangement joins TRBV5-6 to TRBJ1-2, with 9 bases that match TRBD1. From germline, CDR1 is SGHDT and CDR2 YYEEEE. This CDR3 comprises 17 residues. The J segment lost 0 bases and the V segment lost 4 bases, leaving 10 bases of the junction unmatched. The CDR3 here is CASSPDRGTRPNYGYTF. In DNA, the CDR3 is TGTGCCAGCAGCCCCGACAGGGGGACAAGGCCTAACTATGGCTACACCTTC.

The CDR3 is CASSWDRGNEKLFF. The DNA of the CDR3 is TGTGCCAGCAGTTGGGACAGGGGAAATGAAAAACTGTTTTTT. The chain has TRBV6-6 and TRBJ1-4; 10 bases agree with TRBD1. The CDR3 has 14 amino acids. CDR1 is MNHNY, CDR2 SVGAGI, per germline (reference sequence). Germline trimming cut 4 bases from V and 5 bases from J; bases unmatched to any gene: 1.

V usage is TRBV28 and J usage is TRBJ2-1; D is uncertain. The germline gives CDR1 MDHEN, CDR2 SYDVKM. The length of the CDR3 is 15 residues. The germline V and J ends were trimmed by 7 bases and 4 bases, with 17 bases remaining between them. Written as DNA, the CDR3 is TGTGCCAGCATGGAGCCAAGCACTGTATACAATGAGCAGTTCTTC. As protein: CASMEPSTVYNEQFF.

On this clone itself: A junction boundary mismatches the germline segment, possibly from a read error. This chain uses TRBV11-2 with TRBJ1-1; 7 positions match TRBD1. The germline CDR1 and CDR2 sequences are SGHAT and FQNNGV. This CDR3 is built from 14 residues. CDR3 in amino acids: CASRLAPRGSEAFF. The CDR3 coding sequence is TGTGCCAGCAGATTAGCCCCCAGGGGGAGTGAAGCTTTCTTT.

The chain combines TRBV9 with TRBJ2-7, with TRBD2 identical over 10 bases. Germline V gives CDR1 SGDLS, CDR2 YYNGEE. The CDR3 spans 17 residues. V was clipped by 4 bases and J by 5 bases; unmatched bases: 15. This CDR3 reads CASSSRRGTSVSNEQYF. CDR3 bases: TGTGCCAGCAGCTCCCGGAGGGGGACTAGCGTCAGTAACGAGCAGTACTTC.

The CDR3 nucleotides are TGTGCCAGCAGCTGGGGACAGGGCAAGACTGAAGCTTTCTTT. Translating gives CASSWGQGKTEAFF. The rearrangement links TRBV5-6 to TRBJ1-1, with 9 bases fitting TRBD1. V trimming: 3 bases; J trimming: 5 bases; junction bases outside the gene matches: 5. There are 14 residues in the CDR3. Germline V lookup: CDR1 SGHDT, CDR2 YYEEEE.